These T cell receptor beta chains were read from a single sample in a study of regulatory T cells in long-lasting Graves disease. TCRdb re-called the multiplex PCR reads with MiXCR, one entry per CDR3 protein. Among around 400,000 distinct CDR3 sequences listed, approximately 16% were seen once. These data were also reused for a study on T cells in Graves' hyperthyroidism and ophthalmopathy.

The sequences come from peripheral blood mononuclear cells (PBMCs), collected at new diagnosis, from a patient treated with antithyroid drugs. The receptors stem from a woman aged 40 to 50 with Graves disease. Each CDR3 is given with its conserved first and last residue. D genes are given only for firm matches. The size field is filled for only some rows; it gives once, few, many or a size class.

d_gene	j_gene	abundance	v_gene	CDR3aa	CDR3nt
NA	TRBJ1-2	many	TRBV7-9	CASTPRRAENYGYTF	TGTGCCAGCACCCCAAGGCGCGCGGAGAACTATGGCTACACCTTC
TRBD1	TRBJ1-2	many	TRBV28	CASSLGGQFYGYTF	TGTGCCAGCAGTTTAGGGGGACAGTTCTATGGCTACACCTTC
NA	TRBJ2-3	once	TRBV3-1	CASSHFSGTDTQYF	TGTGCCAGCAGCCACTTTAGCGGCACAGATACGCAGTATTTT
NA	TRBJ2-1	many	TRBV28	CASSSRGGSYNEQFF	TGTGCCAGCAGTTCCAGGGGGGGCTCCTACAATGAGCAGTTCTTC
TRBD1	TRBJ2-2	many	TRBV18	CASSRRTGNAGELFF	TGTGCCAGCTCACGCCGGACAGGGAACGCCGGGGAGCTGTTTTTT
NA	TRBJ2-1	many	TRBV12-3/TRBV12-4	CASSPRPDEQFF	TGTGCCAGCAGTCCCCGCCCCGATGAGCAGTTCTTC
NA	TRBJ2-1	many	TRBV27	CASSYGGWYNEQFF	TGTGCCAGTTCTTATGGCGGGTGGTACAATGAGCAGTTCTTC
NA	TRBJ2-4	many	TRBV12-3/TRBV12-4	CASSLWAALAKNIQYF	TGTGCCAGCAGTTTATGGGCGGCACTAGCCAAAAACATTCAGTACTTC
TRBD1	TRBJ2-1	few	TRBV5-5	CASSLAGDRVYNEQFF	TGTGCCAGCAGCTTGGCCGGGGACAGGGTCTACAATGAGCAGTTCTTC
NA	TRBJ2-3	many	TRBV11-2	CASSLGHGQSTDTQYF	TGTGCCAGCAGCTTAGGGCACGGGCAAAGCACAGATACGCAGTATTTT
NA	TRBJ2-3	once	TRBV5-4	CASSLVGASTDTQYF	TGTGCCAGCAGCTTGGTAGGGGCCAGCACAGATACGCAGTATTTT
NA	TRBJ2-3	few	TRBV28	CASSLWGTGQENTDTQYF	TGTGCCAGCAGTTTATGGGGCACGGGGCAGGAAAACACAGATACGCAGTATTTT
NA	TRBJ2-7	many	TRBV6-5	CASSYSLVSYEQYF	TGTGCCAGCAGTTACTCGTTAGTCTCCTACGAGCAGTACTTC
TRBD2	TRBJ2-3	NA	TRBV10-3	CAISGLAGGPLREDTQYF	TGTGCCATCAGTGGACTAGCGGGAGGGCCTCTTAGGGAAGATACGCAGTATTTT
NA	TRBJ1-5	many	TRBV30	CAWISRDQPQHF	TGTGCCTGGATCTCCAGGGATCAGCCCCAGCATTTT
NA	TRBJ1-2	NA	TRBV6-2/TRBV6-3	CAASVGRDYGYTF	TGTGCCGCGAGCGTGGGGCGCGACTATGGCTACACCTTC
NA	TRBJ2-2	NA	TRBV9	CASSEDRRHTGELFF	TGTGCCAGCAGCGAAGACAGGAGACACACCGGGGAGCTGTTTTTT
TRBD2	TRBJ2-1	many	TRBV28	CASSIPYLAGGPYNEQFF	TGTGCCAGCAGTATTCCGTATCTAGCGGGAGGGCCCTACAATGAGCAGTTCTTC